This is a list of T cell receptor beta chains from one sample in a study of sequential checkpoint blockade in melanoma. Sequencing was performed with immunoSEQ multiplex PCR; in TCRdb, only in-frame clones are kept and a portion is missing. This table holds under 6,000 clones, 32% found once. Sequencing used tumor tissue (inferred from file names), obtained from a patient given nivolumab and ipilimumab in sequence. The receptor source for this set is a human donor with melanoma. Each CDR3 is given with its conserved first and last residue. The order of the fields is CDR3 protein, V gene, clone size. A row's size may be missing; if present it is once, few, many or a size class.

CASSYGQGAPYEQYF | TRBV6-8 | medium-sized
CASSKTGGTPNEQFF | TRBV9 | medium-sized
CASSPLSTGALSEQYF | TRBV18 | NA
CASRTTGSLEQYF | TRBV27 | few
CASSQYRDSYEQYF | TRBV18 | NA
CASSLGSGNNEQFF | TRBV5-1 | NA
CASSFQTGAGELFF | TRBV27 | few
CASSVSGGQYNEQFF | TRBV9 | NA
CASSTRGGGSNTGELFF | TRBV11-3 | NA
CASSTTFGPTEAFF | TRBV19 | medium-sized
CASSSSGGPLQFTDTQYF | TRBV5-1 | NA
CASGNRVRNEQFF | TRBV19 | few
CASRPWAGTSGRAWTDTQYF | TRBV28 | NA
CASSLDPPLSGGIYNEQFF | TRBV11-3 | many